The 11 T cell receptor beta chains presented below share a single source sample, sequenced in a study of post-analysis software for immune sequencing data. The study's findings and limits: TRBV5-6, TRBV5-1 and TRBV20-1 belonged to a set of five TRBV segments that were more frequent in patients than controls.

Unique molecular identifiers tagged the TCR beta cDNA libraries. TCRdb fed the PCR reads into MiXCR, producing one record per CDR3 protein. The sample contains approximately 730,000 distinct CDR3 sequences, 25% to 30% of which appear only once. The antigens for these receptors are not known. The sequenced material came from blood. These TCRs come from a girl between 5 and 17 years old with multiple sclerosis.

This clonotype was seen a handful of times. The rearrangement uses TRBV27 and TRBJ2-1; D call uncertain. CDR1 is MNHEY and CDR2 is SMNVEV in the germline V gene (reference sequence). There are 13 residues in the CDR3. Trimming took 2 bases from V and 7 from J, leaving 9 bases between them. CDR3 residues: CASSLKLRNEQFF. The CDR3 coding sequence is TGTGCCAGCAGTTTAAAACTACGAAATGAGCAGTTCTTC.

The chain carries TRBV6-6 and TRBJ2-3, with D possibly being TRBD2 (6 bases). V was shortened by 6 bases and J by 11 bases, with 15 bases between the two germline ends. The CDR3 consists of 12 residues. The V gene's germline CDR1 is MNHNY and CDR2 SVGAGI (reference sequence). The CDR3 protein is CASRTGLRVQYF. The CDR3 nucleotides read TGTGCCAGCAGAACGGGACTCCGTGTGCAGTATTTT.

CDR3 loop: CASSTTQLALGNEQFF. In DNA, the CDR3 is TGTGCCAGCAGTACGACCCAACTAGCGTTGGGGAATGAGCAGTTCTTC. V usage is TRBV6-2 or TRBV6-3 and J usage is TRBJ2-1, with TRBD2 matching over 7 bases. Per germline, CDR1 MNHEY and CDR2 SVGEGT. The CDR3 is made up of 16 amino acids. Unmatched junction bases numbered 14, after V lost 5 bases and J lost 7 bases.

The V and J genes are TRBV12-3 or TRBV12-4 and TRBJ2-3; the D is unclear. Trimming left V 3 bases short and J 7 bases short, with 17 bases between. CDR3 length: 15 amino acids. The CDR3 loop reads CASSLVGPGQYTQYF. CDR3 sequence (DNA): TGTGCCAGCAGTTTGGTCGGACCCGGCCAATATACGCAGTATTTT.

The V call is TRBV6-1, the J call TRBJ1-2; D unclear. Trimming pared 8 bases from V and 1 base from J, leaving 11 bases between. Germline CDR1 MNHNS, CDR2 SASEGT. The CDR3 contains 13 residues. In DNA form, the CDR3 reads TGTGCCAGCGCAAACAACAATAACTATGGCTACACCTTC. It translates to CASANNNNYGYTF.

The chain joins TRBV19 to TRBJ2-7, with D perhaps matching TRBD1 or TRBD2 (6 bases each). The CDR3 is made up of 17 amino acids. In germline, CDR1 is LNHDA, CDR2 SQIVND (reference sequence). V was cut by 5 bases and J by 5 bases, with 25 bases left in between. The CDR3 reads CASSWTISGVGGDEQYF. Here the CDR3 DNA reads TGTGCCAGTAGTTGGACCATCTCAGGGGTCGGGGGCGACGAGCAGTACTTC.

This clonotype is a singleton in its sample. The chain combines TRBV20-1 with TRBJ2-5; the D gene is possibly TRBD2 (5 bases). Germline V gene data show CDR1 as DFQATT and CDR2 as SNEGSKA (reference sequence). V was cut by 4 bases and J by 11 bases, with 26 bases left in between. The CDR3 spans 15 residues. The CDR3 coding sequence is TGCAGTGCTACCTTCGACGGGATGGACTTTGGGGAGCAGTACTTC. Its translation is CSATFDGMDFGEQYF.

This clonotype was seen once. The J gene is TRBJ1-4, the V gene TRBV3-1, with D possibly being TRBD1 (5 bases). This CDR3 is 16 amino acids long. V dropped 6 bases and J dropped 1 base, with 15 bases sitting between them. The germline V gene encodes CDR1 LGHDT and CDR2 YNNKEL (reference sequence). CDR3 sequence reads: CASSQMYGGTNEKLFF. The CDR3 DNA sequence: TGTGCCAGCAGTCAAATGTATGGGGGAACTAATGAAAAACTGTTTTTT.

This clonotype was picked up many times. The V gene is TRBV5-1, the J gene TRBJ2-3, with D possibly matching TRBD1 (6 bases). With 4 bases removed from V and 0 bases from J, the gap between germline ends came to 15 bases. The germline V gene encodes CDR1 SGHRS and CDR2 YFSETQ. This CDR3 contains 16 residues. CDR3 loop: CASSGGQLPSTDTQYF. The CDR3 DNA follows: TGCGCCAGCAGCGGCGGACAGTTACCTAGCACAGATACGCAGTATTTT.

The chain combines TRBV9 with TRBJ2-4, with 7 bases aligning to TRBD2. The V gene end was trimmed by 2 bases and the J gene end by 6 bases; junction bases not matched to a gene: 8. This CDR3 contains 15 residues. Germline-derived CDR1 and CDR2 are SGDLS and YYNGEE. This CDR3 is CASSVDAGTTNIQYF. The CDR3 nucleotides read TGTGCCAGCAGCGTCGACGCCGGGACTACAAACATTCAGTACTTC.

Remarks on this clonotype: Relative to the germline gene, one junction end is altered; a read error may explain this. In DNA, the CDR3 is TGTGCCAACAGTCTCAGCGGGAGGCCCTACGAGCAGTACTTC. It is translated as CANSLSGRPYEQYF. The chain combines TRBV28 with TRBJ2-7, with 9 bases lining up with TRBD2. The length of the CDR3 is 14 residues. Germline CDR1 reads MDHEN; CDR2 reads SYDVKM.